This entry lists 27 T cell receptor beta chains sequenced from one sample in a study of blood T cell repertoires in COVID-19. Produced via immunoSEQ multiplex PCR; TCRdb's table is partial and in-frame only. The data hold nearly 60,000 clones, with around 87% observed a single time. The sequenced material came from peripheral blood. The receptor set was obtained from a man aged 55 to 70 with active COVID-19.

This clone came up once. The chain links TRBV19 to TRBJ2-7, with 7 bases fitting TRBD1. Germline V lookup: CDR1 LNHDA, CDR2 SQIVND (reference sequence). The CDR3 is 14 amino acids. The junction had 9 bases not matched to a gene; V was cut back by 6 bases and J by 4 bases. CDR3 sequence: CASRSRDSKYEQYF. The CDR3, as DNA: TGTGCCAGTAGGTCCCGGGACAGTAAGTACGAGCAGTACTTC.

The chain links TRBV6-5 to TRBJ1-1; 7 bases match TRBD1. The CDR3 loop spans 14 amino acids. Germline CDR1 reads MNHEY; CDR2 reads SVGAGI. Trimming at V came to 10 bases and at J to 0 bases, leaving 8 bases not matched to a gene. CDR3: CAIDRAGMNTEAFF. The CDR3 DNA reads as TGTGCCATCGACAGGGCTGGGATGAACACTGAAGCTTTCTTT.

The chain employs TRBV5-1 and TRBJ1-4, with D unresolved. CDR3 length equals 15 residues. Deletions cut 0 bases from V and 4 bases from J, with 10 bases between. Germline V lookup: CDR1 SGHRS, CDR2 YFSETQ. Here the CDR3 reads CASSLDRGFNEKLFF. The CDR3 DNA reads TGCGCCAGCAGCTTGGACCGGGGTTTTAATGAAAAACTGTTTTTT.

This clone has just one count. The chain couples TRBV21-1 to TRBJ1-1; the table's D call of TRBD1 was not tested on the DNA. TRBV21-1 is listed as a pseudogene. The CDR3 has 16 residues. The CDR3 nucleotides are TGTGCCAGCAGCAAATGGGGCGGACGTTCGAACACTGAAGCTTTCTTT. Residues: CASSKWGGRSNTEAFF.

The rearrangement joins TRBV4-1 to TRBJ2-1, with 7 nucleotides matching TRBD2. Per the germline V gene, CDR1 is MGHRA and CDR2 is YSYEKL. The V segment lost 0 bases and the J segment 0 bases; nucleotides outside the gene matches: 2. This CDR3 is built from 16 residues. CDR3 loop: CASSQEERGSYNEQFF. In DNA, the CDR3 is TGCGCCAGCAGCCAAGAAGAGCGGGGCTCCTACAATGAGCAGTTCTTC.

This clone appeared a single time. V usage is TRBV24-1 and J usage is TRBJ2-3, with D possibly TRBD2 on 6 matching bases. Trimming took 0 bases from V and 3 from J, leaving 12 bases between them. Per germline, CDR1 KGHDR and CDR2 SFDVKD. The CDR3 length is 16 residues. The CDR3 nucleotides read TGTGCCACCAGTGATTTGGGTCCAGGAGGGACAGATACGCAGTATTTT. Residues: CATSDLGPGGTDTQYF.

This clone appeared once. J is TRBJ2-1 and V is TRBV18, with a tentative D call TRBD1 (6 bases). Germline loops: CDR1 KGHSH, CDR2 LQKENI. V lost 3 bases and J lost 5, with 14 bases in between. CDR3 length: 15 residues. CDR3 region: CASSPTGLWDNEQFF. CDR3 nucleotides: TGTGCCAGCTCACCTACAGGGCTGTGGGACAATGAGCAGTTCTTC.

The CDR3 is CASSRRGGDLYNQPQHF. CDR3 sequence (DNA): TGTGCCAGCAGTCGCAGGGGAGGGGATTTGTACAATCAGCCCCAGCATTTT. The rearrangement links TRBV28 to TRBJ1-5, with D perhaps matching TRBD1 (6 bases). Trimming left V 5 bases short and J 3 bases short, with 20 bases between. Germline-derived CDR1 and CDR2 are MDHEN and SYDVKM. The CDR3 consists of 17 residues.

The chain is built from TRBV5-5 and TRBJ2-7; D perhaps matches TRBD1 (6 bases). Germline CDR1 SGHKS, CDR2 YYEKEE (reference sequence). The V end was cut by 4 bases, the J end by 4 bases, with 12 bases between. This CDR3 has 13 residues. CDR3: CASSPGHLYEQYF. CDR3 DNA sequence: TGTGCCAGCAGCCCGGGACATCTTTACGAGCAGTACTTC.

This chain links TRBV27 with TRBJ1-4; 7 nucleotides line up with TRBD1. Germline V CDR1 and CDR2: MNHEY, SMNVEV (reference sequence). The CDR3 is 14 residues long. The V segment lost 4 bases and the J segment 6 bases; nucleotides outside the gene matches: 5. CDR3 coding DNA: TGTGCCAGCAGTTCATTAACAGGGGATGAAAAACTGTTTTTT. It encodes CASSSLTGDEKLFF. The variable domain in full, with the rest retrieved from reference TRBV27 and TRBJ1-4, is EAQVTQNPRYLITVTGKKLTVTCSQNMNHEYMSWYRQDPGLGLRQIYYSMNVEVTDKGDVPEGYKVSRKEKRNFPLILESPSPNQTSLYFCASSSLTGDEKLFFGSGTQLSVL.

This clone was counted once. The rearrangement uses TRBV19 and TRBJ2-1; tentatively, D is TRBD2 (5 bases). Trimming shortened V by 8 bases and J by 1 base, and 6 bases separated the two germline ends. The CDR3 loop spans 12 amino acids. Germline values: CDR1 LNHDA, CDR2 SQIVND (reference sequence). CDR3 in amino acids: CASRGSYNEQFF. The CDR3 DNA reads as TGTGCCAGTCGCGGGTCCTACAATGAGCAGTTCTTC.

The chain uses TRBV7-8 and TRBJ2-3; 8 bases match TRBD1. Germline CDR1 reads SGHVS; CDR2 reads FQNEAQ. V shed 5 bases and J 6 bases; nucleotides not matched to a gene: 1. This CDR3 comprises 12 residues. The CDR3 DNA reads TGTGCCAGCAGCGCAGGGGGCGATACGCAGTATTTT. Residues: CASSAGGDTQYF.

V usage is TRBV19 and J usage is TRBJ2-7; 7 bases fit TRBD1. The V gene's germline CDR1 is LNHDA and CDR2 SQIVND (reference sequence). The CDR3 sequence is 14 residues long. V lost 6 bases to trimming and J lost 1 base; unmatched junction nucleotides: 6. CDR3 sequence reads: CASRPLGQSYEQYF. The DNA of the CDR3 is TGTGCCAGTAGGCCTTTGGGACAGTCCTACGAGCAGTACTTC.

The chain recombines TRBV12-3 or TRBV12-4 with TRBJ1-1; D is unresolved. The CDR3 runs 13 residues. Trimming pared 2 bases from V and 3 bases from J, leaving 7 bases between. CDR3 region: CASSLFLYTEAFF. CDR3 nucleotides: TGTGCCAGCAGTTTATTCCTATACACTGAAGCTTTCTTT.

The rearrangement joins TRBV6-6 to TRBJ2-7; 8 bases line up with TRBD1. Looked up from germline, CDR1 is MNHNY and CDR2 is SVGAGI (reference sequence). The CDR3 length is 15 residues. The junction had 11 bases not matched to a gene; V was cut back by 9 bases and J by 1 base. CDR3 DNA sequence: TGTGCCAGTACTCTGACAGGGGCGGGTTCCTACGAGCAGTACTTC. Its translation: CASTLTGAGSYEQYF.

The chain carries TRBV7-3 and TRBJ1-6; D is uncertain. Trimming stripped 2 bases from V and 9 bases from J, with 8 bases between. The CDR3 runs to 13 residues. CDR1 and CDR2 (germline): SGHTA, FQGTGA. DNA of the CDR3: TGTGCCAGCAGCTTAGAGAGGAGTTCACCCCTCCACTTT. Translated, it gives CASSLERSSPLHF.

This clone has only a few counts. V usage is TRBV11-3 and J usage is TRBJ1-6; D gene unclear. The CDR3 is 13 residues long. With 2 bases removed from V and 9 bases from J, the gap between germline ends came to 8 bases. The germline V gene has CDR1 SGHNT and CDR2 YENEEA. The DNA for the CDR3 is TGTGCCAGCAGCTTAAATTTCATTTCACCCCTCCACTTT. Translating gives CASSLNFISPLHF.

V gene TRBV7-9 combines with J gene TRBJ2-1; 8 bases line up with TRBD2. Losses at the gene ends were 5 bases for V and 8 bases for J; bases not matched to a gene: 5. The V gene's germline CDR1 is SEHNR and CDR2 FQNEAQ (reference sequence). The length of the CDR3 is 13 residues. The CDR3 loop reads CASSTGGADEQFF. The CDR3 nucleotides read TGTGCCAGCAGCACGGGAGGGGCTGATGAGCAGTTCTTC.

V gene TRBV19 combines with J gene TRBJ1-4, with 7 positions matching TRBD1. The CDR3 length is 15 residues. V dropped 7 bases and J dropped 4; count of bases not matched to a gene: 9. Germline V gives CDR1 LNHDA, CDR2 SQIVND (reference sequence). The CDR3 DNA reads as TGTGCCAGTAATAGGCGGGACAGTGTTAATGAAAAACTGTTTTTT. This encodes CASNRRDSVNEKLFF.

The CDR3 DNA follows: TGTGCCAGCAGCGTAGGTGGGACTATACAAGAGACCCAGTACTTC. Translation: CASSVGGTIQETQYF. The chain couples TRBV9 to TRBJ2-5, with 7 positions matching TRBD2. The CDR3 length is 15 residues. J gave up 2 bases and V 0 bases, and 4 bases lay outside the gene matches. Per germline, CDR1 SGDLS and CDR2 YYNGEE.

V usage is TRBV6-1 and J usage is TRBJ2-1; the D gene is possibly TRBD1 (7 bases). Germline V CDR1 and CDR2: MNHNS, SASEGT. The CDR3 is 18 amino acids. Trimming left V 3 bases short and J 0 bases short, with 18 bases between. Here the CDR3 reads CASSEAGGGASSYNEQFF. In nucleotides, the CDR3 is TGTGCCAGCAGTGAGGCTGGAGGGGGCGCGAGCTCCTACAATGAGCAGTTCTTC.

V is TRBV9 and J is TRBJ1-1; no reliable D call. The CDR3 covers 13 residues. CDR1 is SGDLS, CDR2 YYNGEE, per germline. V lost 3 bases to trimming and J lost 1 base, with 7 bases between them. The CDR3 sequence: CASSAAGNTEAFF. The CDR3 DNA is TGTGCCAGCAGCGCAGCGGGGAACACTGAAGCTTTCTTT.

In its sample, this clone was seen once. The V call is TRBV6-5, the J call TRBJ2-5, with D possibly TRBD2 on 5 matching bases. The CDR3 runs 13 residues. V was clipped by 5 bases and J by 3 bases, with 10 bases between them. Germline V CDR1 and CDR2: MNHEY, SVGAGI. CDR3: CASSITGEETQYF. Written as DNA, the CDR3 is TGTGCCAGCAGTATTACCGGGGAAGAGACCCAGTACTTC.

This rearrangement joins TRBV9 to TRBJ2-7, with TRBD1 identical over 7 bases. The CDR3 extends over 15 amino acids. Trimming took 3 bases from V and 1 from J; bases not matched to a gene: 7. CDR1 SGDLS and CDR2 YYNGEE come from the germline V gene. The CDR3 DNA follows: TGTGCCAGCAGCGCTGGGACAGACCCATCCTACGAGCAGTACTTC. Its translation: CASSAGTDPSYEQYF.

V gene TRBV7-2 combines with J gene TRBJ2-3; 7 bases line up with TRBD1. This CDR3 has 15 residues. The junction had 6 bases not matched to a gene; V was cut back by 5 bases and J by 1 base. Germline CDR1 is SGHTA and CDR2 is FQGNSA. This CDR3 is CASSEQGFGTDTQYF. CDR3 in DNA: TGTGCCAGCAGCGAACAGGGGTTTGGCACAGATACGCAGTATTTT.

CDR3 residues: CASSLSSWGQDTGELFF. The CDR3 bases are TGTGCCAGCAGTTTAAGTAGTTGGGGACAGGACACCGGGGAGCTGTTTTTT. V is TRBV28 and J is TRBJ2-2, with 8 positions matching TRBD1. The trim removed 2 bases at V and 3 bases at J, leaving 8 bases unmatched. CDR3 length: 17 amino acids. The germline V gene has CDR1 MDHEN and CDR2 SYDVKM.

This clone was recorded once. This chain uses TRBV7-9 with TRBJ2-1; 9 nucleotides line up with TRBD2. J was trimmed by 7 bases and V by 1 base; bases with no gene match: 17. CDR1 is SEHNR and CDR2 is FQNEAQ in the germline V gene (reference sequence). The CDR3 is 19 residues long. The CDR3, as DNA: TGTGCCAGCAGCTTAGAGCGGGGGGCGGCTAGCGGAAGCTGGAATGAGCAGTTCTTC. As protein: CASSLERGAASGSWNEQFF.